The source of this TCR beta chain is a study of T-cell reconstitution after alpha-beta-depleted transplantation in children. Study-level results: High day-60 TCRbeta diversity in some patients came from surviving recipient T cells and thymic progenitors. Several hundred expanded graft clones reportedly were the source of alpha-beta T cells about two months after transplant.

Unique molecular identifiers were built into the TCRbeta library. Each CDR3 protein gets one entry after TCRdb re-called the PCR reads with MiXCR. The sample shows 800,000 to 1,000,000 distinct CDR3 sequences, about 31% of them seen only once. Looked up from germline, CDR1 is SGDLS and CDR2 is YYNGEE. V was clipped by 0 bases and J by 3 bases, with 13 bases between them. The CDR3 runs 15 residues. This clonotype showed up just a few times. Its target is unknown. The chain carries TRBV9 and TRBJ2-7, with D possibly called TRBD1 or TRBD2 (6 bases each). This TCR was recovered from a boy under three years old who had a stem cell transplant for SCID, so the T cells may come from the graft donor. The material sequenced was PBMCs, mostly from graft donor cells, taken 360 days after TCRalphabeta/CD19-depleted stem cell transplant. Written as DNA, the CDR3 is TGTGCCAGCAGCGTAGGTACAGGGAGGAACTACGAGCAGTACTTC. Protein sequence: CASSVGTGRNYEQYF. Filled out from reference TRBV9 and TRBJ2-7, the complete variable domain reads DSGVTQTPKHLITATGQRVTLRCSPRSGDLSVYWYQQSLDQGLQFLIQYYNGEERAKGNILERFSAQQFPDLHSELNLSSLELGDSALYFCASSVGTGRNYEQYFGPGTRLTVT.